The 2 T cell receptor beta chains in this list originate from one sample, sequenced in a study of regulatory T cells in long-lasting Graves disease. Time point given: newly diagnosed GD, antithyroid drugs for less than 3 months. Isolated PBMC RNA provided the starting material for the TCR library. The TCR beta library used iRepertoire HTBI primers with Arm-PCR amplification of CDR3. TCRdb independently ran MiXCR on the multiplex PCR reads; one entry per CDR3 protein. This table holds 530,000 or so distinct CDR3 sequences, 13% found once. The same data also contributed to another study, on T cells in Graves' hyperthyroidism and ophthalmopathy.

Sequences were derived from peripheral blood mononuclear cells (PBMCs), sampled at new diagnosis, from a patient treated with antithyroid drugs. The receptors stem from a man aged 25-45 years with Graves disease.

In its sample, this clonotype was seen many times. V and J are TRBV5-4 and TRBJ1-1; no clear D gene. Germline CDR1 reads SGHNT; CDR2 reads YYREEE (reference sequence). V was trimmed by 0 bases and J by 0 bases, leaving 9 bases between them. The CDR3 has 15 residues. CDR3: CASSLVEGLNTEAFF. The CDR3 DNA sequence: TGTGCCAGCAGCTTGGTGGAAGGGTTGAACACTGAAGCTTTCTTT.

This clonotype showed up many times. V usage is TRBV5-1 and J usage is TRBJ2-7, with 9 bases aligning to TRBD2. Germline values: CDR1 SGHRS, CDR2 YFSETQ. V lost 5 bases to trimming and J lost 2 bases; unmatched junction nucleotides: 2. The CDR3 sequence is 13 residues long. In DNA form, the CDR3 reads TGCGCCAGCAGTCAGCGGGAGGCCTACGAGCAGTACTTC. Its translation is CASSQREAYEQYF.